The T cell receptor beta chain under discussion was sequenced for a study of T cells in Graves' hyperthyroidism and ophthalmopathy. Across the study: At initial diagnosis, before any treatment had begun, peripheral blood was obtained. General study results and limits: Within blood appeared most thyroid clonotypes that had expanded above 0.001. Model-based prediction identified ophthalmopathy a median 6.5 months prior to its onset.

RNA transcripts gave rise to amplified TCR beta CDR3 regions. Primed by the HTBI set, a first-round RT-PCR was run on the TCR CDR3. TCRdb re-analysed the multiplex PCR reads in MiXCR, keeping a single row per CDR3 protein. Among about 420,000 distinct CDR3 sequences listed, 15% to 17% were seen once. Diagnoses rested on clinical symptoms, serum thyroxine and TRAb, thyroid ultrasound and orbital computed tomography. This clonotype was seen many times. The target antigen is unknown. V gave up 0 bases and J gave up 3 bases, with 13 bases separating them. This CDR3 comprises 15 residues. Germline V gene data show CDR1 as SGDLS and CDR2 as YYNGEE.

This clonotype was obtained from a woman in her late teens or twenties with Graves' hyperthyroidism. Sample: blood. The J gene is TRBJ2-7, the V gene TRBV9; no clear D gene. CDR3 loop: CASSVGIGTYYEQYF. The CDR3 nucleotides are TGTGCCAGCAGCGTAGGGATAGGCACCTACTACGAGCAGTACTTC.